This T cell receptor (beta chain) was identified during a study of shared clonotypes between healthy human individuals. CD45RO-negative, CCR7-selected cells formed the naive CD8 fraction, which excluded terminally differentiated effector memory CD45RA+ cells. All of the donors resided in Nashville, Tennessee, and each was a Caucasian adult. Concerning this clone itself: No antigen is known for it.

General study findings and limits: A reduction in generation probabilities was seen for non-shared clonotypes relative to those shared by all four donors.

Deep-level settings were used for running the assay. Roughly 200 ng DNA, around 30,000 T cell genomes, went into each sorted-subset replicate PCR. Repertoires were generated with immunoSEQ multiplex PCR, while TCRdb's copy carries only in-frame clones and drops some. The table shows about 820,000 clones, with 80% to 95% occurring only once. The TCR originated in a man aged 25 to 40 in good health. Sequencing was carried out using naive CD8+ T cells sorted from blood.

The CDR3 spells CASSLGGRGNEQYF. In nucleotides, the CDR3 is TGTGCCAGCAGTTTGGGGGGTCGGGGCAACGAGCAGTACTTC. The chain employs TRBV27 and TRBJ2-7; D might be TRBD2 (6 bases). Germline CDR1 and CDR2: MNHEY and SMNVEV (reference sequence). The CDR3 contains 14 residues. V was cut by 3 bases and J by 5 bases, with 14 bases left in between.